This passage covers 8 T cell receptor beta chains from one sample sequenced in a study of T cells after somatic rescue of genetic block. Method: immunoSEQ multiplex PCR; TCRdb's copy keeps in-frame clones and lacks some. The sample records approximately 11,000 clones, approximately 81% being singletons. Material for sequencing was peripheral blood mononuclear cells (PBMCs). The origin of the receptors is a boy between 10 and 17 years old.

The chain employs TRBV2 and TRBJ2-5, with 12 bases that match TRBD1. This CDR3 is built from 16 residues. Germline V CDR1 and CDR2: SNHLY, FYNNEI. Trimming cost V 8 bases and J 5 bases; bases outside gene matches: 12. This CDR3 is CASDITGQGARETQYF. In DNA form, the CDR3 reads TGTGCCAGCGATATAACGGGACAGGGGGCTCGGGAGACCCAGTACTTC.

The CDR3 DNA reads as TGTGCCAGCAGTCCGGGGGATACGCAGTATTTT. This gives the protein CASSPGDTQYF. The V and J genes are TRBV2 and TRBJ2-3; a weak D match, TRBD2 (5 bases). V lost 5 bases and J 6 bases, leaving 6 bases between the germline ends. This CDR3 spans 11 amino acids. Germline V gene lookup returns CDR1 SNHLY and CDR2 FYNNEI.

The chain joins TRBV6-1 to TRBJ2-5; perhaps TRBD2 as D (5 bases). The CDR3 totals 17 residues. Between the trimmed V and J ends, which lost 2 bases and 0 bases, there was a span of 16 bases. Germline lookup yields CDR1 MNHNS and CDR2 SASEGT. The CDR3: CASSEYRGEEDQETQYF. Written as DNA, the CDR3 is TGTGCCAGCAGTGAATACCGCGGAGAGGAGGACCAAGAGACCCAGTACTTC.

The V gene is TRBV10-1, the J gene TRBJ1-2; TRBD1 might be the D (5 bases). The CDR3 length is 15 residues. V shed 0 bases and J shed 6 bases, with 14 bases lying between them. The V gene's germline CDR1 is WNHNN and CDR2 SYGVQD (reference sequence). This CDR3 reads CASSESEGELDGYTF. The CDR3 nucleotides are TGCGCCAGCAGTGAGTCGGAAGGGGAGCTTGATGGCTACACCTTC.

This clone has only one observation. The chain carries TRBV7-2 and TRBJ1-5, with 10 nucleotides matching TRBD1. V gave up 3 bases and J gave up 9 bases; unmatched junction bases: 5. Germline CDR1 and CDR2: SGHTA and FQGNSA. The CDR3 sequence is 14 residues long. DNA of the CDR3: TGTGCCAGCAGCTTCCGGGACAGGGGAAGGCCCCAGCATTTT. This encodes CASSFRDRGRPQHF.

Written as DNA, the CDR3 is TGTGCCAGCAGCCCTAACAGGGGGCGGCCCCTCCACTTT. As protein: CASSPNRGRPLHF. The rearrangement joins TRBV21-1 to TRBJ1-6; TRBD1, as called in the table, went unchecked against the DNA. TRBV21-1 is listed as a pseudogene. CDR3 length: 13 amino acids.

This sequence joins TRBV11-3 and TRBJ1-1; 8 bases align to TRBD1. CDR3 size: 14 residues. Unmatched junction bases numbered 4, after V lost 4 bases and J lost 3 bases. Germline V CDR1 and CDR2: SGHNT, YENEEA. Here the CDR3 reads CASSSGGWDTEAFF. CDR3 DNA sequence: TGTGCCAGCAGCTCAGGGGGCTGGGACACTGAAGCTTTCTTT.

CDR3 DNA sequence: TGCGCCAGCAGCTTGGTAGCGGGAGGCCAAGAGACCCAGTACTTC. Translation gives CASSLVAGGQETQYF. The J gene is TRBJ2-5, the V gene TRBV5-1; 10 bases align to TRBD2. CDR1 SGHRS and CDR2 YFSETQ come from the germline V gene. V dropped 0 bases and J dropped 1; count of bases not matched to a gene: 0. The CDR3 covers 15 residues.